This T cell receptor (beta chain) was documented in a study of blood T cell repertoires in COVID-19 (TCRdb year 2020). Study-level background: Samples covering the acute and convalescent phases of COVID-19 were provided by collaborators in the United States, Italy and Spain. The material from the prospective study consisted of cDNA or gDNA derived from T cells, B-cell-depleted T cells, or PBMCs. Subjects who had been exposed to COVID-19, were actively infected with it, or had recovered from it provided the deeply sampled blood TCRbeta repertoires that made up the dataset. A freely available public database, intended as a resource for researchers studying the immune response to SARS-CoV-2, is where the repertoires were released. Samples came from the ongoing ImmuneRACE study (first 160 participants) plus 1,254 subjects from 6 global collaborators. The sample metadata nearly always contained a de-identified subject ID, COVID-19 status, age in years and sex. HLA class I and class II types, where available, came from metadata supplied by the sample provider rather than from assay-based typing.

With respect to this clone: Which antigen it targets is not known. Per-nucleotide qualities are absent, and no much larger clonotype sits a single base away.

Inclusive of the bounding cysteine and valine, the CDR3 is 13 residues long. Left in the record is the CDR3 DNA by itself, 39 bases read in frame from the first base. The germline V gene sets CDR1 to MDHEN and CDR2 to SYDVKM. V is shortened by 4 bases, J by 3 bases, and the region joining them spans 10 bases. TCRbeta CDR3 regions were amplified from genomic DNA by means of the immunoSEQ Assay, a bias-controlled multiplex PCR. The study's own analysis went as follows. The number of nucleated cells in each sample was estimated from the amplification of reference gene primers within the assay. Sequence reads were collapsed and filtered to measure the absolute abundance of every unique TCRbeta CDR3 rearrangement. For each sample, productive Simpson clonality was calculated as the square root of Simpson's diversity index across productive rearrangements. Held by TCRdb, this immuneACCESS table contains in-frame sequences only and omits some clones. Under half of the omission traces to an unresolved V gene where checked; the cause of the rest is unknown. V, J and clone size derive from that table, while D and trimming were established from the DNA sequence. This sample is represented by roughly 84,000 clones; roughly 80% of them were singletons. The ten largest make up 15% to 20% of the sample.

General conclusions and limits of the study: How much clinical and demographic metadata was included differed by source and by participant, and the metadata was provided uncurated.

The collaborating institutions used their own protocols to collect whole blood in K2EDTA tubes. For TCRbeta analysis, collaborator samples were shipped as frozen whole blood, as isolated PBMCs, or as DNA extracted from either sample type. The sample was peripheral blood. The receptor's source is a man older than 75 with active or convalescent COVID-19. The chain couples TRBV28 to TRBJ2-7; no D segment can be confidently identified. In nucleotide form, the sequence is TGTGCCAGCAGTTATGGAGACGTCTACGAGCAGTACGTC. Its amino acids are CASSYGDVYEQYV.